This T cell receptor beta chain was observed in a study of long-term antiretroviral therapy in people with HIV. Study findings and constraints: Clonal populations expanded prior to ART predominated within the repertoire at all time points.

The CDR3 is 13 residues long. Germline CDR1 is MGHRA and CDR2 is YSYEKL. The V gene lost 3 bases and the J gene lost 7 bases, with 12 bases spanning the gap. Details on this clone: What it binds is not known.

immunoSEQ v3.0 was run at survey level. About 35,000-50,000 T-cell genomes per sample were the sequencing target. Profiling relied on immunoSEQ multiplex PCR, and the TCRdb table lists in-frame clones only, not all of them. The sample includes around 15,000 clones, under 90% seen only once; the top ten take approximately 8.4%. The chain has TRBV4-1 and TRBJ1-1; D is unresolved. This material consisted of unsorted PBMCs, taken 0.1 years after starting antiretroviral therapy. This clonotype was sampled from a man between 18 and 35 years old with HIV. The CDR3 here is CASSHPGGVEAFF. CDR3 bases: TGCGCCAGCAGCCACCCGGGTGGGGTTGAAGCTTTCTTT.